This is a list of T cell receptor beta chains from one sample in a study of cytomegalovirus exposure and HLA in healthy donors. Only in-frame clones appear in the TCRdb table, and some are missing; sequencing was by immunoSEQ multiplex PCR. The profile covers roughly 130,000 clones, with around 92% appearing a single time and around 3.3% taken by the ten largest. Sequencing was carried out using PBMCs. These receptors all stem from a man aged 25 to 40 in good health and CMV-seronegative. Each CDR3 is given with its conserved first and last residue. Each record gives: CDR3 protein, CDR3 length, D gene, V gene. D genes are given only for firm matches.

CDR3: CASSGSINTEAFF
length: 13
D: NA
V: TRBV2

CDR3: CASSPGTGGNQPQHF
length: 15
D: TRBD1
V: TRBV11-1

CDR3: CASSSRGGDTDTQYF
length: 15
D: TRBD2
V: TRBV7-9

CDR3: CASSPPGQAYNEQFF
length: 15
D: TRBD1
V: TRBV7-9

CDR3: CASSSLTGASGANVLTF
length: 17
D: TRBD1
V: TRBV28

CDR3: CASRISEGQFYEQYF
length: 15
D: NA
V: TRBV6-5

CDR3: CASSQSDRGYYGYTF
length: 15
D: TRBD1
V: TRBV16

CDR3: CASSVDAAGTGYTF
length: 14
D: NA
V: TRBV9

CDR3: CASSHRDTMRGNTIYF
length: 16
D: NA
V: TRBV4-2

CDR3: CASRATGFGEKLFF
length: 14
D: NA
V: TRBV2

CDR3: CASSSGQSYEQYF
length: 13
D: TRBD1
V: TRBV11-2

CDR3: CASSEWTRVSNYGYTF
length: 16
D: NA
V: TRBV5-4

CDR3: CASSPWDRGNQPQHF
length: 15
D: TRBD1
V: TRBV6-5

CDR3: CASSEEGQGSPLHF
length: 14
D: NA
V: TRBV2

CDR3: CASSLHPRELGSNQPQHF
length: 18
D: NA
V: TRBV28

CDR3: CSVRTGRANVLTF
length: 13
D: TRBD1
V: TRBV29-1

CDR3: CASSWEGGFGYNEQFF
length: 16
D: NA
V: TRBV27